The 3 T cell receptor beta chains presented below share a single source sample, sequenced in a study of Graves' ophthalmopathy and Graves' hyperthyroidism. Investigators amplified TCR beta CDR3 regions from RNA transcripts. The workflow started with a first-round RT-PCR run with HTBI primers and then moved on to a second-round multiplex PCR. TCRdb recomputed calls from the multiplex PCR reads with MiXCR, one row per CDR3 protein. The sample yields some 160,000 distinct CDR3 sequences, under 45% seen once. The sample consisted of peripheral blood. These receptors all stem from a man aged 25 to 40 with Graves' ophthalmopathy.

The CDR3 protein is CASSSVTSRKGYTF. CDR3 DNA sequence: TGTGCCAGCAGTTCGGTCACCTCTCGGAAGGGCTACACCTTC. The chain links TRBV12-3 or TRBV12-4 to TRBJ1-2; D not resolved. The CDR3 sequence is 14 residues long. V was cut by 4 bases and J by 8 bases, with 17 bases left in between.

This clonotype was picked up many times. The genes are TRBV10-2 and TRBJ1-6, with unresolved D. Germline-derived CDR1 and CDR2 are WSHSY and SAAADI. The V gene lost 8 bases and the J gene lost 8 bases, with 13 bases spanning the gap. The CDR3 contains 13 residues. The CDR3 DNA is TGCGCCAGCGAACGAACGCTTGATTCACCCCTCCACTTT. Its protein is CASERTLDSPLHF.

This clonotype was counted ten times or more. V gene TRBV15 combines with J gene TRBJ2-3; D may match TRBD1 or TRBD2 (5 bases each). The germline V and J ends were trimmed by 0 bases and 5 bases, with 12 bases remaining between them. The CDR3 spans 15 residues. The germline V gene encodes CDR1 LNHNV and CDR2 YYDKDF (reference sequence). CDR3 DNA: TGTGCCACCAGCAGAGATCCCAGAGGGGTAGATACGCAGTATTTT. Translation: CATSRDPRGVDTQYF.